The T cell receptor (beta chain) under discussion was sequenced for a study of T cells in Graves' hyperthyroidism and ophthalmopathy. The source material, RNA transcripts, was used to amplify TCR beta CDR3 regions. First-round RT-PCR with HTBI primers amplified the TCR CDR3 region. TCRdb re-derived calls from the multiplex PCR reads in MiXCR, one entry per CDR3 protein. The sample carries 600,000 or so distinct CDR3 sequences, 13% to 15% recorded once. The junction had 12 bases not matched to a gene; V was cut back by 3 bases and J by 0 bases. Per germline, CDR1 KGHDR and CDR2 SFDVKD. The CDR3 length is 20 residues. This clonotype came up a few times.

The clonotype was recovered from a woman in her fifties or sixties with Graves' ophthalmopathy. J is TRBJ2-1 and V is TRBV24-1; TRBD2 matches 11 bases. Specimen: blood. The CDR3 loop is CATSDPLTSGTPSSYNEQFF. The CDR3, as DNA: TGTGCCACCAGTGATCCTTTGACTAGCGGGACTCCGAGCTCCTACAATGAGCAGTTCTTC.